This T cell receptor beta chain was recorded in a study of control samples from healthy donors and cancer patients. This CDR3 is 14 amino acids long. V lost 4 bases and J 1 base, leaving 10 bases between the germline ends. Germline V CDR1 and CDR2: SGHAT, FQNNGV. The method was immunoSEQ multiplex PCR; TCRdb's version includes in-frame clones alone and lacks a portion of them. Here the sample spans about 180,000 clones, approximately 94% being singletons. This clonotype originated in a man younger than 45 in good health. The sample comprised blood. The J gene is TRBJ1-1, the V gene TRBV11-2; tentative D call: TRBD1 (6 bases). The CDR3 bases are TGTGCCAGCAGCTCGTCGGACAGGAACACTGAAGCTTTCTTT. Its translation is CASSSSDRNTEAFF. The complete variable domain, with remaining parts taken from reference TRBV11-2 and TRBJ1-1, reads EAGVAQSPRYKIIEKRQSVAFWCNPISGHATLYWYQQILGQGPKLLIQFQNNGVVDDSQLPKDRFSAERLKGVDSTLKIQPAKLEDSAVYLCASSSSDRNTEAFFGQGTRLTVV.